These 4 T cell receptor beta chains were all obtained from the same sample, sequenced in a study of OX40 agonist ivuxolimab in advanced cancers. Library generation was performed with the immunoSEQ multiplex PCR assay. The source is immuneACCESS, and TCRdb retained only in-frame sequences with V and J called. Part of the clones is not carried over; for the studies checked, unresolved V genes explain less than half of this, and the remainder is unexplained. The sample has 100,000 or so clones on record, roughly 93% of them singletons. Roughly 0.75% of the sample belongs to the ten largest clones. Sequenced here: CD4+ or CD8+ T cells sorted from blood, sampled in a trial of the OX40 agonist ivuxolimab. These receptors all come from an adult with an advanced solid tumor such as melanoma, head and neck, liver or kidney cancer.

This rearrangement joins TRBV7-9 to TRBJ2-5; 12 bases fit TRBD2. The germline V gene has CDR1 SEHNR and CDR2 FQNEAQ (reference sequence). The V segment lost 5 bases and the J segment 7 bases; nucleotides outside the gene matches: 8. The CDR3 totals 15 residues. CDR3: CASSPRLAGEVTQYF. The CDR3 region has the DNA TGTGCCAGCAGCCCAAGACTAGCGGGAGAGGTGACCCAGTACTTC.

This chain joins TRBV7-6 and TRBJ2-7; TRBD1 might be the D (6 bases). This CDR3 has 13 residues. From germline, CDR1 is SGHVS and CDR2 FNYEAQ. V was pared by 5 bases and J by 4 bases, with 12 bases between. The CDR3 DNA reads as TGTGCCAGCAGCACCCCAGGGGTTTACGAGCAGTACTTC. Residues: CASSTPGVYEQYF.

This chain uses TRBV9 with TRBJ1-2, with D unresolved. This CDR3 has 14 residues. V lost 0 bases and J 4 bases, leaving 10 bases between the germline ends. Germline V gives CDR1 SGDLS, CDR2 YYNGEE. CDR3 bases: TGTGCCAGCAGCGTAGTAGGGTCAGGCTATGGCTACACCTTC. This sequence encodes CASSVVGSGYGYTF.

In DNA form, the CDR3 reads TGCAGCGTTTCAGGACTAGCGGGACCCACAGATACGCAGTATTTT. Its translation is CSVSGLAGPTDTQYF. J is TRBJ2-3 and V is TRBV29-1, with TRBD2 matching 12 bases. Germline V gene sequence: CDR1 SQVTM, CDR2 ANQGSEA. This CDR3 contains 15 residues. V was pared by 5 bases and J by 2 bases, with 5 bases of the junction left unmatched.